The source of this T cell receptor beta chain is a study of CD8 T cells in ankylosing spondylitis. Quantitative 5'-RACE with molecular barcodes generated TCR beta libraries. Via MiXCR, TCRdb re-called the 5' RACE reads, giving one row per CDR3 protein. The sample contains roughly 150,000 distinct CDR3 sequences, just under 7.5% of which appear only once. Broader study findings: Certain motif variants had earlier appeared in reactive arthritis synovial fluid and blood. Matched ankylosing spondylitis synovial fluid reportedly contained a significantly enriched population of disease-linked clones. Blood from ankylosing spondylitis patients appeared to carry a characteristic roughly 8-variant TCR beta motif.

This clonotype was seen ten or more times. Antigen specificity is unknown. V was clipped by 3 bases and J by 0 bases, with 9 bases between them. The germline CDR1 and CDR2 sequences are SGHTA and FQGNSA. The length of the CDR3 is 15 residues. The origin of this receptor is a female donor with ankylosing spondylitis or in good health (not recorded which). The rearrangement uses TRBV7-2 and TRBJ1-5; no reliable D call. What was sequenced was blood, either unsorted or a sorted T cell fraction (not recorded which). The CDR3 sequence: CASSFSAASNQPQHF. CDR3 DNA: TGTGCCAGCAGCTTTTCAGCAGCTAGCAATCAGCCCCAGCATTTT.